The present T cell receptor (beta chain) was sequenced within a study of shared clonotypes between healthy human individuals. The CDR3 is 14 amino acids. CDR1 and CDR2 from the germline V gene are MNHEY and SMNVEV (reference sequence). Trimming stripped 0 bases from V and 8 bases from J, with 13 bases between. CD45RO-negative cells were positively selected for CCR7, leaving out terminally differentiated effector memory CD45RA+ cells. The authors distributed each subset's genomic DNA evenly over several immunoSEQ plates. Sorted-subset replicate PCR reactions were performed with approximately 180 ng DNA, corresponding to some 32,000 T cell genomes. Clones were sequenced by immunoSEQ multiplex PCR, and TCRdb holds only the in-frame ones, with some missing. The data hold hundreds of thousands of clones, with about 95% observed a single time.

This sequence originates from a woman in her twenties or thirties in good health. Sample: naive CD8+ T cells sorted from blood. The J gene is TRBJ1-1, the V gene TRBV27; weak D call: TRBD1 (6 bases). This chain's CDR3 is CASSLSGGSREAFF. In DNA, the CDR3 is TGTGCCAGCAGTTTATCGGGGGGCTCTCGGGAAGCTTTCTTT.